This T cell receptor (beta chain) emerged from a study of CD8 T cells in Susac syndrome. RNA totalling roughly 0.45 to 1 ug underwent reverse transcription with random hexamers. One entry per CDR3 protein results from TCRdb running MiXCR on the immunoSEQ multiplex PCR reads. The data contain around 110,000 distinct CDR3 sequences, around 94% of them seen just once; the ten biggest clones take up 0.25% to 0.3%. Unmatched junction bases numbered 9, after V lost 7 bases and J lost 3 bases. Germline V CDR1 and CDR2: DFQATT, SNEGSKA (reference sequence). The CDR3 has 13 residues. TEMRA cells were enriched by FACS, while CD8+ and CD4+ T cells were obtained through a negative isolation that was performed magnetically.

The specimen sequenced was CD8+ T cells from PBMCs. This TCR was sampled from a human donor with Susac syndrome. This chain connects TRBV20-1 to TRBJ2-7, with TRBD2 matching 7 bases. The CDR3, as DNA: TGCAGTGTCCCCGGGAGGCGGGACTACGAGCAGTACTTC. It encodes CSVPGRRDYEQYF.